This T cell receptor beta chain appears in the sequencing data of a study of cytomegalovirus exposure and HLA in healthy donors. About the research overall: Unique TCRs from HLA-typed donors, approximately 80 million of them, were held in an early data release.

The germline V gene encodes CDR1 SGHTA and CDR2 FQGTGA. The CDR3 extends over 16 amino acids. Trimming took 3 bases from V and 7 from J; bases not matched to a gene: 11. This clone turned up a few times. The antigen remains undetermined. Notes on the study in general: In a later analysis, an Asian-associated ancestry cluster reportedly showed fewer N-insertions than the approximately 610-donor mean. The majority of TCR sequences were rare, yet some public TCRs appeared in many donors.

Amplification used 60 Vbeta primers and 13 Jbeta primers. TCRdb's copy holds only in-frame clones and misses some; the assay was immunoSEQ multiplex PCR. The table records more than 95,000 clones, around three quarters of them present only once. The TCR originated in a woman in her forties or fifties in good health and CMV-seronegative. This chain links TRBV7-3 with TRBJ2-1; 8 nucleotides match TRBD2. Sequencing used PBMCs. The CDR3 DNA is TGTGCCAGCAGCTTCGGGACGGGAGGGCCTTCAAATGAGCAGTTCTTC. This codes for CASSFGTGGPSNEQFF. The variable domain in full, completed from reference TRBV7-3 and TRBJ2-1, reads GAGVSQTPSNKVTEKGKYVELRCDPISGHTALYWYRQSLGQGPEFLIYFQGTGAADDSGLPNDRFFAVRPEGSVSTLKIQRTERGDSAVYLCASSFGTGGPSNEQFFGPGTRLTVL.